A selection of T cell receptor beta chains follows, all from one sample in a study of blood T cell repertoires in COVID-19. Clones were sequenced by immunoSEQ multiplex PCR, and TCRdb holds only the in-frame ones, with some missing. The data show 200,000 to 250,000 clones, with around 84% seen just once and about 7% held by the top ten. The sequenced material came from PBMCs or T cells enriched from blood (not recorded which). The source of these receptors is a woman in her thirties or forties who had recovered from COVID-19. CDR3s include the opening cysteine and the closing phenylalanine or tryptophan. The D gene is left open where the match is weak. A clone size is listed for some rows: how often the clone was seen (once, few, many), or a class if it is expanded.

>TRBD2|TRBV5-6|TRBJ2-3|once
TGTGCCAGCAGCCCGGGACTAGCGGGTCCTCGCGGAGATACGCAGTATTTT
CASSPGLAGPRGDTQYF
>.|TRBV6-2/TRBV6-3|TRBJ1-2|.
TGTGCCAGCAACCCGGACACTAACTATGGCTACACCTTC
CASNPDTNYGYTF
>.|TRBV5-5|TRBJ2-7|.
TGTGCCAGCAGCTTGGTTCTAGCCGGCCATCGAGAGCAGTACTTC
CASSLVLAGHREQYF
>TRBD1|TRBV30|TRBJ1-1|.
TGTGCCTGGAGTGGGACAGGGGGGAACACTGAAGCTTTCTTT
CAWSGTGGNTEAFF
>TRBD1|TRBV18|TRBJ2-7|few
TGTGCCAGCTCTCAGCCGGGACAGGACACCTACGAGCAGTACTTC
CASSQPGQDTYEQYF
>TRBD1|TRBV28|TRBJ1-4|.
TGTGCCAGCAGGGACAGGATGAATGAAAAACTGTTTTTT
CASRDRMNEKLFF
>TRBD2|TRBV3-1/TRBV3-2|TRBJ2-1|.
TGTGCCAGCAGCCAAGATGGGCTTCAGCTAGCGGGAGAAGGTTGGCAGTTCTTC
CASSQDGLQLAGEGWQFF
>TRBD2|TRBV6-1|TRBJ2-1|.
TGTGCCAGCAGTGAAGGGACTAGCGGGAACAATGAGCAGTTCTTC
CASSEGTSGNNEQFF
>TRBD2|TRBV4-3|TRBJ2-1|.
TGCGCCAGCAGCCAAGCCACTGGCGGGAGGGTCAATGAGCAGTTCTTC
CASSQATGGRVNEQFF
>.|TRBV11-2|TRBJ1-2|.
TGTGCCAGCAGCCCCCCGGACAGCTATGGCTACACCTTC
CASSPPDSYGYTF
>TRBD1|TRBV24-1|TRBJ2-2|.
TGTGCCACCAGAGGGACAGGGACCACCGGGGAGCTGTTTTTT
CATRGTGTTGELFF
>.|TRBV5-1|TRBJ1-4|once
TGCGCCAGCAGACTTTCAACTAATGAAAAACTGTTTTTT
CASRLSTNEKLFF
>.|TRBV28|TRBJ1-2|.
TGTGCCAGCAGTTTTGGGGGCGCCGGCTATGGCTACACCTTC
CASSFGGAGYGYTF
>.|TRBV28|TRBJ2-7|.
TGTGCCAGTAAAGGGACATTTTCCTACGAGCAGTACTTC
CASKGTFSYEQYF
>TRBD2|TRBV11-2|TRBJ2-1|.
TGTGCCAGCAGCTTAGGACTAGCGGTCTACAATGAGCAGTTCTTC
CASSLGLAVYNEQFF
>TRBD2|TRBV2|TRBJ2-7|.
TGTGCCAGCAGTAAGGAGGGAGGGCCGTACGAGCAGTACTTC
CASSKEGGPYEQYF
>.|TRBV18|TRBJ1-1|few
TGTGCCAGCTCACTAGGACAGCCAAGGAACACTGAAGCTTTCTTT
CASSLGQPRNTEAFF
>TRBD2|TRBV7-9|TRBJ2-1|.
TGTGCCAGCAGCTTAGACGTTGCGGGAGGGCCCTCAGACAATGAGCAGTTCTTC
CASSLDVAGGPSDNEQFF
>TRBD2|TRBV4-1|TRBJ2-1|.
TGCGCCAGCAGGGCAAGAGCGGGAATGAACAATGAGCAGTTCTTC
CASRARAGMNNEQFF
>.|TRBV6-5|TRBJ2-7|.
TGTGCCAGCAAGGACAGTTCCTACGAGCAGTACTTC
CASKDSSYEQYF
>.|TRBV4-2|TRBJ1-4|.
TGTGCCAGCAGCCAAGATCCCAGGGCGAGTGAAAAACTGTTTTTT
CASSQDPRASEKLFF
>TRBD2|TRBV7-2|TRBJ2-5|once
TGTGCCAGCAGCTTAGGCGGTAGCGGGAGAGGAGAGACCCAGTACTTC
CASSLGGSGRGETQYF